The sequence of this TCR beta chain was determined in a study of T cell repertoires in cytomegalovirus infection. TCRdb analysed the reads with MiXCR anew, one entry per CDR3 protein. The data hold approximately 500,000 distinct CDR3 sequences, with 16% observed a single time. The CDR3 covers 15 residues. CDR1 and CDR2 from the germline V gene are DFQATT and SNEGSKA (reference sequence). Trimming removed 0 bases at V and 2 bases at J, with 13 bases between. This clonotype occurred a few times. This chain joins TRBV20-1 and TRBJ2-5; D perhaps matches TRBD1 (6 bases). The sequencing sample was made of CD8+ T cells from PBMCs. This clonotype was sampled from a human donor in good health (CMV status not recorded). Some clones in this sample may be carry-over from other donors' samples. CDR3 nucleotide sequence: TGCAGTGCTAGAGATCTTGGACAGCTACAAGAGACCCAGTACTTC. Its translation is CSARDLGQLQETQYF.